The clone carrying this T cell receptor beta chain showed up many times. Individual cDNA molecules carried attached unique molecular identifiers. TCRdb re-analysed the 5' RACE reads in MiXCR, keeping a single row per CDR3 protein. The sample carries around 63,000 distinct CDR3 sequences, 10% recorded once. Germline lookup yields CDR1 SGHTA and CDR2 FQGNSA. The CDR3 loop spans 14 amino acids. The V gene lost 3 bases and the J gene lost 3 bases, with 9 bases spanning the gap. The sample belongs to a study of early T cells in non-severe SARS-CoV-2 infection. In the study overall: Sequencing used unsorted whole-blood bulk RNA, so chains lack pairing.

The receptor comes from an adult who was a healthcare worker with PCR-confirmed SARS-CoV-2 infection or an uninfected control (not recorded which). The chain joins TRBV7-2 to TRBJ1-5; unclear D gene. The source was whole blood, collected at baseline. CDR3 sequence: CASSFDNVNQPQHF. CDR3 DNA: TGTGCCAGCAGCTTTGATAATGTCAATCAGCCCCAGCATTTT. The variable domain in full, with the rest retrieved from reference TRBV7-2 and TRBJ1-5, is GAGVSQSPSNKVTEKGKDVELRCDPISGHTALYWYRQSLGQGLEFLIYFQGNSAPDKSGLPSDRFSAERTGGSVSTLTIQRTQQEDSAVYLCASSFDNVNQPQHFGDGTRLSIL.